A selection of T cell receptor beta chains follows, all from one sample in a study of blood T cells in healthy people across ages. MiXCR was run by TCRdb on the 5' RACE reads, yielding one entry per CDR3 protein. The data contain 550,000 to 800,000 distinct CDR3 sequences, roughly 20% of them singletons. The sample taken for sequencing was blood. These receptors originate from a man between 65 and 85 years old in good health. Each CDR3 is given without its conserved first and last residue.

V	CDR3
TRBV19	ASSMPPGGQETQY
TRBV27	ASKRPSYNEQF
TRBV28	ASSFPFRSGIWEETQH
TRBV20-1	SASTQSGWKAEAF
TRBV18	ASSPLRGQGDSTQY
TRBV5-1	ATAQAGGETQY
TRBV4-1	ASSRTGGGPQH
TRBV25-1	ASKQEGRDNEQF
TRBV20-1	SAERQAF
TRBV28	ASSRRAGSYNEQF
TRBV20-1	SARVRTNYNEQF
TRBV6-2/TRBV6-3	ASSYPPGNEQF
TRBV20-1	SARDRLSAYNEQF
TRBV4-1	ASSQEQRGYEQY
TRBV7-8	ASSLAGYSGTQY
TRBV6-6	ASSYEGISPRD
TRBV6-1	ASRAGTADTEAF
TRBV4-2	ASSQEPSAAPRETQY
TRBV5-1	ASSTGQERNEQF
TRBV29-1	SVSGLSGNEQY
TRBV19	ASTQERANYGYT
TRBV5-1	ASSFGGASTDTQY
TRBV28	ASSLSGVGF
TRBV28	ASRGGTGREAF
TRBV3-1	ASSQGLAGSLGEQY
TRBV9	ASSVSGSGNTIY
TRBV5-5	ASSSDRFGTQY
TRBV6-1	ASPGRSPYEQY
TRBV20-1	SAGAPTLEKLF
TRBV28	ASRQVTGNTEAF
TRBV29-1	SGATDSTDTQY
TRBV5-1	ASSQQTGDQY
TRBV28	ASNQGLAVQETQY
TRBV2	AGSGTGYKQY
TRBV20-1	SARDWGDNEQF
TRBV7-2	ASSFQRDTEAF
TRBV4-3	ASSTHRGEGTGELF
TRBV7-3	ASSLKGALDTQY
TRBV7-2	ASSPGPQGVTNEKLF
TRBV24-1	ATSYRSDQETQY
TRBV12-3/TRBV12-4	ASSRDRSRSEQF
TRBV7-2	ASSLDRPGTAGNEKLF
TRBV12-3/TRBV12-4	ASSLRTSGASHTQY
TRBV6-2/TRBV6-3	ASRGLAGGPNEQF
TRBV20-1	SASDTRGNTEAF
TRBV18	ASSPDIAAYNEQF
TRBV6-5	ASSYEAGVPYNEQF
TRBV20-1	SARPPSGRNYEQY
TRBV6-5	ASSYAREEKLF
TRBV5-1	ASSVISGNTIY
TRBV6-6	ASTDFSGNTIY
TRBV27	ASSSPVAGNIQY
TRBV5-1	ASSLAPTGTNEKLF
TRBV7-2	ASSPREGRADTQY
TRBV28	ASSFARRGISYNEQF
TRBV29-1	SARTGTAQETQY